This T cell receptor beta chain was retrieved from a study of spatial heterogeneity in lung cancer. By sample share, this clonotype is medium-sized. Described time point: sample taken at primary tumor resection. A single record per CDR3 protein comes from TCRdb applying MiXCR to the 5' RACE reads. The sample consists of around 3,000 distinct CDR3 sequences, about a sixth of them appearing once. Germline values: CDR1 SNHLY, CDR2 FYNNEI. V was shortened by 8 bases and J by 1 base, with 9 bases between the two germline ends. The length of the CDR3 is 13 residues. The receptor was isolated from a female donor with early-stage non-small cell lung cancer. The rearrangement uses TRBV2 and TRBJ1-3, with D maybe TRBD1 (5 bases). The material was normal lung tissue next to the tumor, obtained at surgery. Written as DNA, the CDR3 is TGTGCCAGCCGATGGGGGTCTGGAAACACCATATATTTT. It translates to CASRWGSGNTIYF.